The 28 T cell receptor beta chains below come from one sample, sequenced in a study of T cells in Graves' hyperthyroidism and ophthalmopathy. TCR beta CDR3 region amplification was performed from RNA transcripts. HTBI primers were employed in a first-round RT-PCR of the TCR CDR3. Each CDR3 protein gets one entry after TCRdb re-called the multiplex PCR reads with MiXCR. This table has about 520,000 distinct CDR3 sequences, approximately 24% appearing once. The specimen sequenced was blood. Receptors were obtained from a woman in her 30s with Graves' ophthalmopathy.

This clonotype was counted many times. This sequence joins TRBV5-1 and TRBJ1-1; D remains ambiguous. Germline V gene sequence: CDR1 SGHRS, CDR2 YFSETQ. The CDR3 is 13 residues long. V lost 3 bases and J 4 bases, leaving 10 bases between the germline ends. The CDR3 sequence: CASSSSAATEAFF. CDR3 in DNA: TGCGCCAGCAGCTCCTCAGCAGCCACTGAAGCTTTCTTT.

On this clonotype: The junction shows a germline mismatch at one end, possibly a read error. The chain employs TRBV19 and TRBJ1-1; D gene ambiguous. The CDR3 extends over 10 amino acids. The germline V gene has CDR1 LNHDA and CDR2 SQIVND (reference sequence). CDR3 nucleotide sequence: TGTGCCAGTAGTCTGGAAGATCGGCCCTTT. It specifies CASSLEDRPF.

This clonotype was counted at least ten times. J is TRBJ1-5 and V is TRBV12-3 or TRBV12-4, with 7 bases that match TRBD1. The CDR3 length is 13 residues. V trimming: 8 bases; J trimming: 3 bases; junction bases outside the gene matches: 4. DNA for the CDR3: TGTGCCAGCTCAGGGGGTTTCAATCAGCCCCAGCATTTT. This translates into CASSGGFNQPQHF.

The chain combines TRBV28 with TRBJ2-7; 7 positions agree with TRBD2. Trimming took 5 bases from V and 12 from J; bases not matched to a gene: 10. This CDR3 has 12 amino acids. Germline V lookup: CDR1 MDHEN, CDR2 SYDVKM. CDR3 sequence (DNA): TGTGCCAGCAGTCCCACCCGGGACTACCGGTACTTC. As protein: CASSPTRDYRYF.

The chain recombines TRBV6-1 with TRBJ1-2, with D hard to call. Germline V gene sequence: CDR1 MNHNS, CDR2 SASEGT. The CDR3 length is 15 residues. The V end lost 1 base, the J end lost 8 bases, and 17 bases lay between the germline ends. The CDR3: CASSEEREMVWGYTF. Here the CDR3 DNA reads TGTGCCAGCAGTGAAGAGAGGGAGATGGTTTGGGGCTACACCTTC.

This clonotype was recorded at least ten times. This chain connects TRBV29-1 to TRBJ1-2, with 7 bases identical to TRBD1. The CDR3 is 15 amino acids. V was pared by 4 bases and J by 8 bases, with 16 bases of the junction left unmatched. Germline V gives CDR1 SQVTM, CDR2 ANQGSEA. CDR3 DNA: TGCAGCGTTGGGATCTCTGTGGGCAGGGGGTACGGCTACACCTTC. Its protein is CSVGISVGRGYGYTF.

This clonotype was seen repeatedly, ten times or more. The chain combines TRBV4-3 with TRBJ1-1; D gene ambiguous. Looked up from germline, CDR1 is LGHNA and CDR2 is YSLEER. V lost 4 bases, J lost 6 bases, and 12 bases lay in between. This CDR3 spans 13 amino acids. The CDR3 sequence: CASSRKPKAEAFF. DNA for the CDR3: TGCGCCAGCAGCCGTAAGCCTAAGGCTGAAGCTTTCTTT.

This clonotype was detected many times. The rearrangement links TRBV19 to TRBJ2-2, with 9 bases matching TRBD1. V lost 3 bases to trimming and J lost 6 bases; unmatched junction nucleotides: 14. This CDR3 contains 18 residues. Germline V gives CDR1 LNHDA, CDR2 SQIVND (reference sequence). The CDR3 spells CASSIPSPGQGKAGELFF. CDR3 bases: TGTGCCAGTAGTATTCCATCTCCAGGACAGGGGAAGGCCGGGGAGCTGTTTTTT.

J is TRBJ2-7 and V is TRBV20-1; D is tentatively TRBD1 or TRBD2 (6 bases each). Per germline, CDR1 DFQATT and CDR2 SNEGSKA (reference sequence). The CDR3 spans 14 residues. The chain's CDR3 is CGAVGGRNSYEQYF. DNA for the CDR3: TGCGGCGCTGTGGGGGGCCGAAACTCCTACGAGCAGTACTTC.

This clonotype showed up many times. The chain employs TRBV6-1 and TRBJ1-5; tentatively, D is TRBD1 (5 bases). The ends were cut back, 4 bases at V and 4 bases at J, with 17 bases in the middle. This CDR3 has 16 amino acids. Looked up from germline, CDR1 is MNHNS and CDR2 is SASEGT. The DNA for the CDR3 is TGTGCCAGCAGTGCTAGGGGACCGCCGGTTAATCAGCCCCAGCATTTT. Translating gives CASSARGPPVNQPQHF.

This clonotype has at least ten counts. This chain uses TRBV3-1 with TRBJ1-5; D gene unclear. Per the germline V gene, CDR1 is LGHDT and CDR2 is YNNKEL (reference sequence). The length of the CDR3 is 14 residues. The ends were cut back, 6 bases at V and 1 base at J, with 10 bases in the middle. CDR3 sequence (DNA): TGTGCCAGCAGTCACGGACTAAGCAATCAGCCCCAGCATTTT. Translation gives CASSHGLSNQPQHF.

On this clonotype: A much larger clone sits a single nucleotide away, making a read error possible. The CDR3 does not end in the conserved phenylalanine or tryptophan, so this is likely a read error. V and J are TRBV20-1 and TRBJ1-2; 9 bases align to TRBD1. The CDR3 sequence is 14 residues long. V lost 5 bases and J lost 2; bases outside the gene matches: 6. Germline V lookup: CDR1 DFQATT, CDR2 SNEGSKA (reference sequence). The CDR3 protein is CSADPGTGNYGYTY. The DNA of the CDR3 is TGCAGTGCTGATCCCGGGACAGGGAACTATGGCTACACCTAC.

At least ten counts were recorded for this clonotype. V is TRBV20-1 and J is TRBJ2-7, with 8 bases identical to TRBD2. The CDR3 is 15 residues long. Unmatched junction bases numbered 8, after V lost 3 bases and J lost 1 base. Per the germline V gene, CDR1 is DFQATT and CDR2 is SNEGSKA (reference sequence). The CDR3 loop reads CSASDAGGGSYEQYF. For the CDR3, the DNA is TGCAGTGCTAGTGATGCGGGGGGAGGTTCCTACGAGCAGTACTTC.

This rearrangement joins TRBV27 to TRBJ2-7; TRBD1 aligns across 10 bases. Germline CDR1 and CDR2: MNHEY and SMNVEV (reference sequence). This CDR3 spans 14 amino acids. V was clipped by 8 bases and J by 7 bases; unmatched bases: 11. CDR3 nucleotide sequence: TGTGCCAGCGGACCGACAGGGGGCCGTGGAGAGCAGTACTTC. Its protein product is CASGPTGGRGEQYF.

This chain joins TRBV20-1 and TRBJ1-5, with D unclear. Germline V lookup: CDR1 DFQATT, CDR2 SNEGSKA (reference sequence). The CDR3 has 15 residues. Trimming pared 1 base from V and 3 bases from J, leaving 13 bases between. CDR3 amino acids: CSARARGGLNQPQHF. Here the CDR3 DNA reads TGCAGTGCTAGAGCGCGGGGTGGACTCAATCAGCCCCAGCATTTT.

This chain joins TRBV2 and TRBJ2-1; TRBD2 matches 15 bases. J was trimmed by 0 bases and V by 7 bases; bases with no gene match: 4. The CDR3 loop spans 17 amino acids. CDR1 and CDR2 (germline): SNHLY, FYNNEI. CDR3 protein: CASTGLAGGISYNEQFF. DNA of the CDR3: TGTGCCAGCACCGGACTAGCGGGGGGGATCTCCTACAATGAGCAGTTCTTC.

This clonotype has more than one count but fewer than ten. The chain combines TRBV29-1 with TRBJ1-1; no clear D. Germline V gene data show CDR1 as SQVTM and CDR2 as ANQGSEA. Trimming shortened V by 7 bases and J by 0 bases, and 6 bases separated the two germline ends. The CDR3 has 11 residues. The CDR3 DNA reads as TGCAGCGGGACGGTGAACACTGAAGCTTTCTTT. Amino acids: CSGTVNTEAFF.

This chain connects TRBV18 to TRBJ2-7; D is ambiguous. V was trimmed by 3 bases and J by 4 bases, leaving 13 bases between them. This CDR3 is 14 amino acids long. Germline V gene data show CDR1 as KGHSH and CDR2 as LQKENI. CDR3 protein: CASSPPADVYEQYF. CDR3 DNA: TGTGCCAGCTCACCGCCGGCGGACGTATACGAGCAGTACTTC.

Written as DNA, the CDR3 is TGTGCCAGCAGCTTAAGAGGGGTGGGAGATACGCAGTATTTT. Translation: CASSLRGVGDTQYF. V and J are TRBV7-3 and TRBJ2-3; the D gene could be TRBD1 or TRBD2 (5 bases each). Trimming cost V 1 base and J 5 bases, with 10 bases left between them. This CDR3 has 14 residues. Germline-derived CDR1 and CDR2 are SGHTA and FQGTGA.

This clonotype was found once. The rearrangement links TRBV30 to TRBJ2-2, with no clear D. Between the trimmed V and J ends, which lost 4 bases and 6 bases, there was a span of 6 bases. Germline CDR1 reads GTSNPN; CDR2 reads SVGIG (reference sequence). The CDR3 has 11 amino acids. This CDR3 reads CAWTSAGELFF. The CDR3 DNA sequence: TGTGCCTGGACGAGCGCCGGGGAGCTGTTTTTT.

V usage is TRBV5-1 and J usage is TRBJ2-7, with D perhaps matching TRBD1 (5 bases). The CDR3 runs 15 residues. Germline V gives CDR1 SGHRS, CDR2 YFSETQ. V was shortened by 2 bases and J by 2 bases, with 14 bases between the two germline ends. The CDR3 spells CASSLGHSPAYEQYF. The CDR3 DNA reads TGCGCCAGCAGCTTAGGACATTCCCCTGCCTACGAGCAGTACTTC.

The chain carries TRBV28 and TRBJ2-7; 8 nucleotides align to TRBD2. The V gene's germline CDR1 is MDHEN and CDR2 SYDVKM. Trimming took 4 bases from V and 2 from J; bases not matched to a gene: 10. The CDR3 is made up of 16 amino acids. The CDR3 bases are TGTGCCAGCAGTTGGAGACCTAGCGGGCCAACCTACGAGCAGTACTTC. The encoded protein is CASSWRPSGPTYEQYF.

The genes are TRBV7-2 and TRBJ2-5; a weak D match, TRBD2 (6 bases). The CDR3 length is 13 residues. Germline V gene sequence: CDR1 SGHTA, CDR2 FQGNSA. V shed 3 bases and J shed 5 bases, with 10 bases lying between them. CDR3: CASSFTAGETQYF. The CDR3 region has the DNA TGTGCCAGCAGCTTTACTGCGGGGGAGACCCAGTACTTC.

The chain is built from TRBV6-1 and TRBJ2-6; D ambiguous. Germline loops: CDR1 MNHNS, CDR2 SASEGT. V lost 0 bases and J lost 6, with 12 bases in between. The CDR3 loop spans 16 amino acids. Here the CDR3 reads CASSEASSVSANVLTF. The CDR3 nucleotides are TGTGCCAGCAGTGAAGCGTCCTCCGTCTCGGCCAACGTCCTGACTTTC.

This clonotype appeared many times. This CDR3 reads CAIGGSGELFF. The CDR3 DNA sequence: TGTGCCATCGGGGGATCCGGGGAGCTGTTTTTT. The rearrangement uses TRBV10-3 and TRBJ2-2; the D gene could be TRBD1 or TRBD2 (5 bases each). Germline V gene data show CDR1 as ENHRY and CDR2 as SYGVKD. Trimming took off 8 bases at V and 6 bases at J, with 7 bases between the two ends. This CDR3 is 11 amino acids long.

This clonotype showed up many times. The chain uses TRBV7-9 and TRBJ2-5; D gene uncertain. Deletions cut 4 bases from V and 3 bases from J, with 12 bases between. Germline CDR1 SEHNR, CDR2 FQNEAQ (reference sequence). This CDR3 comprises 14 residues. The CDR3 reads CASSSRLGEETQYF. For the CDR3, the DNA is TGTGCCAGCAGCTCTCGACTGGGCGAAGAGACCCAGTACTTC.

This chain links TRBV12-3 or TRBV12-4 with TRBJ1-2; no definite D call. V was trimmed by 5 bases and J by 4 bases, leaving 14 bases between them. The CDR3 consists of 14 residues. CDR3 loop: CASSPGRRSYGYTF. CDR3 DNA sequence: TGTGCCAGCAGTCCGGGTCGGAGAAGCTATGGCTACACCTTC.

V gene TRBV6-2 or TRBV6-3 combines with J gene TRBJ1-5, with 10 bases lining up with TRBD1. CDR1 and CDR2 from the germline V gene are MNHEY and SVGEGT. The CDR3 consists of 18 residues. Losses at the gene ends were 1 base for V and 3 bases for J; bases not matched to a gene: 9. CDR3 residues: CASSYLGWGQGINQPQHF. For the CDR3, the DNA is TGTGCCAGCAGTTACTTAGGGTGGGGACAGGGGATCAATCAGCCCCAGCATTTT.